This TCR beta chain appears in the sequencing data of a study of T cell responses to AZD1222 COVID-19 vaccine. Study-wide results and caveats: Unmutated variant regions are reportedly the target of nearly half of TCRs that are spike-specific.

Here immunoSEQ multiplex PCR was the method, and the copy in TCRdb shows in-frame clones only, minus some. The repertoire consists of around 110,000 clones, with around 90% occurring once and the leading ten covering about 8.8%. Trimming took 5 bases from V and 4 from J; bases not matched to a gene: 6. This CDR3 has 14 amino acids. Germline lookup yields CDR1 MNHEY and CDR2 SVGAGI. A remark on this clone: Its antigen is unknown.

The rearrangement links TRBV6-5 to TRBJ1-2; 8 bases agree with TRBD1. This receptor was identified in an adult in good health. The source material was peripheral blood, sampled on day 0 of AZD1222 vaccination. CDR3 nucleotide sequence: TGTGCCAGCAGTATGGACAGGGAAGGCTATGGCTACACCTTC. It is translated as CASSMDREGYGYTF.